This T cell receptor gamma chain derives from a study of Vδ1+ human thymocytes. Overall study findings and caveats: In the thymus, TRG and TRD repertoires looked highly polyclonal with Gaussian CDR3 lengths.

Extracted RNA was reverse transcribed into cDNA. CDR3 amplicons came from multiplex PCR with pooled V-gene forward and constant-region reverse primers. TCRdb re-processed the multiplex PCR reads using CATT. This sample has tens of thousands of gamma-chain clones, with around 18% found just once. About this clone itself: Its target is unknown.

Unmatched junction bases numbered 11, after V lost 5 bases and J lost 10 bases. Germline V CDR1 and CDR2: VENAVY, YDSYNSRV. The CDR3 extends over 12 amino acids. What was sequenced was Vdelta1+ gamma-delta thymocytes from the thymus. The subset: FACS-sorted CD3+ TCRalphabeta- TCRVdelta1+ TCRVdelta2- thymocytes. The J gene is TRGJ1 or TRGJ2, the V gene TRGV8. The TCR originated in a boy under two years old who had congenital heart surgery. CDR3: CATWGEPGKKLF. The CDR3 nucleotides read TGTGCCACCTGGGGAGAGCCCGGAAAGAAACTCTTT.